This passage covers 6 T cell receptor beta chains from one sample sequenced in a study of blood T cell repertoires in COVID-19. The table came from immunoSEQ multiplex PCR; TCRdb's copy has only in-frame clones and leaves some out. The sample yields over 95,000 clones, 80% to 90% seen once. Sequenced sample: peripheral blood. These receptors came from a woman between 50 and 59 years old with acute or convalescent COVID-19.

The chain joins TRBV19 to TRBJ1-2; no clear D gene. Trimming removed 5 bases at V and 3 bases at J, with 16 bases between. The CDR3 covers 15 residues. The germline V gene encodes CDR1 LNHDA and CDR2 SQIVND (reference sequence). CDR3 nucleotide sequence: TGTGCCAGTAGTCTCACTTTTTCTGTTTACTATGGCTACACCTTC. Translated: CASSLTFSVYYGYTF.

V is TRBV18 and J is TRBJ1-4; TRBD1 matches 7 bases. Germline lookup yields CDR1 KGHSH and CDR2 LQKENI. The junction had 8 bases not matched to a gene; V was cut back by 5 bases and J by 5 bases. This CDR3 spans 15 amino acids. CDR3 in amino acids: CASSTGTASNEKLFF. CDR3 bases: TGTGCCAGCTCAACCGGGACAGCCTCAAATGAAAAACTGTTTTTT.

The chain joins TRBV11-2 to TRBJ2-3; D gene uncertain. The V gene lost 1 base and the J gene lost 0 bases, with 5 bases spanning the gap. The CDR3 spans 14 residues. Germline values: CDR1 SGHAT, CDR2 FQNNGV. The DNA of the CDR3 is TGTGCCAGCAGCTTAGCCCGTAGCACAGATACGCAGTATTTT. This encodes CASSLARSTDTQYF.

The rearrangement uses TRBV28 and TRBJ1-2, with 7 bases matching TRBD1. The CDR3 contains 13 residues. Trimming cost V 3 bases and J 4 bases; bases outside gene matches: 2. Looked up from germline, CDR1 is MDHEN and CDR2 is SYDVKM. This CDR3 reads CASSFGTAYGYTF. For the CDR3, the DNA is TGTGCCAGCAGTTTCGGGACAGCCTATGGCTACACCTTC.

The chain combines TRBV7-9 with TRBJ2-7, with 8 bases aligning to TRBD1. The V gene's germline CDR1 is SEHNR and CDR2 FQNEAQ (reference sequence). The CDR3 has 13 amino acids. The junction had 5 bases not matched to a gene; V was cut back by 5 bases and J by 5 bases. CDR3 sequence (DNA): TGTGCCAGCAGCAGGACAGGGTTGGACGAGCAGTACTTC. Protein product: CASSRTGLDEQYF.

The J gene is TRBJ2-5, the V gene TRBV6-2 or TRBV6-3; TRBD2 agrees at 14 bases. The length of the CDR3 is 18 residues. Germline V CDR1 and CDR2: MNHEY, SVGEGT. The V gene end was trimmed by 4 bases and the J gene end by 4 bases; junction bases not matched to a gene: 11. DNA of the CDR3: TGTGCCAGCAGTTGGCAGGGACTAGCGGGAGCGGACGGAGAGACCCAGTACTTC. Translation: CASSWQGLAGADGETQYF.